This TCR beta chain was recovered during a study of CD8+ T cells in alopecia areata. Study conclusions and caveats: Especially in alopecia totalis/universalis, lesional scalp showed greater clonality than normal scalp did.

Once sorted, CD4+ cells from roughly 5 patients yielded CD25+CD127- cells. As to this clone: What it binds is unknown.

Sequencing used cDNA as its template, made by extracting RNA and reverse transcribing it. Using immunoSEQ multiplex PCR, the repertoire was profiled, and TCRdb retains in-frame clones only, with some absent. The sample lists about 37,000 clones, around half occurring once. Sequencing used CD4+ Tregs sorted from blood. This receptor was obtained from a human donor with alopecia areata.

DNA for the CDR3: TGTGCCAGCAGTGAACAGGCCTCCTACGAGCAGTACTTC. It is translated as CASSEQASYEQYF. The chain employs TRBV2 and TRBJ2-7; no firm D call. Germline values: CDR1 SNHLY, CDR2 FYNNEI. V lost 2 bases and J 0 bases, leaving 5 bases between the germline ends. This CDR3 spans 13 amino acids.